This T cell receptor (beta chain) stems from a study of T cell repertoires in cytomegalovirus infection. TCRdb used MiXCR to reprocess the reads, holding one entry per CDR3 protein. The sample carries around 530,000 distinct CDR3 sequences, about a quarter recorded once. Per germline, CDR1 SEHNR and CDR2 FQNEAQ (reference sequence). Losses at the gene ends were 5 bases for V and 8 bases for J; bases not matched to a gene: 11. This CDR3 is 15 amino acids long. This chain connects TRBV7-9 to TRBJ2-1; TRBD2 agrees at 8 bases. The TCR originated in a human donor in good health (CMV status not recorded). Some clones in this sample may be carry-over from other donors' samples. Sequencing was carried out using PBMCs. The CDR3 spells CASSRGTRWFDEQFF. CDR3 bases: TGTGCCAGCAGCCGCGGGACTAGATGGTTTGATGAGCAGTTCTTC.